This T cell receptor beta chain was captured by sequencing in a study of shared clonotypes between healthy human individuals (dated by TCRdb to about 2020). With regard to the full study: A couple of women and a few men aged 18 to 49 years were included in the cohort. For each donor, CD4 naive and CD4 memory were each run on three plates, CD8 naive on two plates, and CD8 memory on one plate. The study deeply sequenced blood TCR repertoires of 5 or 6 healthy adults to estimate repertoire size and the extent of clonotype sharing between individuals. Different laboratories and diverse techniques were used to prepare libraries and sequence TCR repertoires, to increase sequencing depth and limit assay-specific biases. Each donor's leukapheresis produced roughly between about 0.8 and 8.9 billion PBMCs.

Using the deep immunoSEQ assay, multiplex PCR amplified TCR CDR3 regions from genomic DNA. For each cell subset, the extracted genomic DNA was distributed evenly across all wells of several immunoSEQ 96-well plates, and each plate served as one replicate. For sorted subsets, each replicate PCR was loaded with 200 ng genomic DNA, equivalent to 30,000 or so T cell genomes. Purified libraries were quantified with a Qubit 3.0 fluorometer, sized on a Bioanalyzer 2100, and re-quantified with the KAPA Library Quantification kit. Each immunoSEQ 96-well plate was sequenced on its own single-read 150-cycle Illumina NextSeq 550 flow cell. Turning to the authors' computational methods: Because only junctional sequences without quality scores were contained in the immunoSEQ output, filtering matching that applied to full-length reads could not be performed. To assign V/J genes and CDR3, sequences were annotated using PyIR, a Python wrapper for IgBLAST v1.9, with IMGT germline references. Reads with weak V/J assignments (E-value above 1e-6), missing CDR3, stop codons, out-of-frame junctions, or ambiguous translated residues were removed. V3J clonotypes were defined by identical inferred V gene, J gene, and CDR3 amino acid sequence. Percentage overlap between repertoires was computed as shared unique clonotypes divided by the size of the smaller repertoire. RTK rarefaction, the Chao1 estimator, and Recon v2.1 estimates of unobserved clonotypes were used to assess repertoire richness. Generation probabilities were computed with OLGA for all TCRbeta clonotypes obtained by the gDNA method from a few donors. Not all clones reach the TCRdb copy of this immuneACCESS table, which keeps in-frame sequences only. Checked studies attribute under half of the gap to unresolved V genes and leave the rest unexplained. D and trimming come from the DNA, and the V and J calls and clone size come from that table. Across this sample there are over a million clones, with less than 99% seen only once. Clones ranked in the top ten supply under 0.45% of the sample.

Details on this clone: The antigen this receptor binds is unknown. No much larger clone exists at a distance of one base, and base qualities are not known.

Broader findings and caveats from the paper: The small number of donors limited the genetic and exposure-history diversity represented. Rarefaction of sorted-subset datasets indicated incomplete sequencing despite the large sequencing depth. Larger estimated clonotype richness was generally found for naive subsets than for memory subsets. Sampling was restricted to blood, and TCR repertoires in tissues likely differ from the TCR repertoires found in blood. Pairwise subsampling indicated that sequencing depth was expected to affect the degree of clonotype sharing among donors. Compared with non-shared clonotypes, the clonotypes found in all four sorted-subset donors had higher generation probabilities. Sharing across a few donors was observed for approximately 4.6% of naive CD4, under 4% of naive CD8, 2.3% of memory CD4, and about 0.4% of memory CD8 clonotypes.

Taken from cysteine to phenylalanine, the CDR3 has 16 residues. Only the CDR3 DNA stays, 48 bases, in frame from base 1. The germline V gene specifies KGHSH as CDR1 and LQKENI as CDR2. The junction shows trimming of 4 bases on V and 2 bases on J, and the gene matches do not reach 9 bases of it. The donors were healthy, HIV-negative adults with no recently reported acute infections or vaccinations. Only Caucasian adults living in Nashville, Tennessee, USA were represented among the donors. CD4+ T cells were enriched by magnetic negative selection; naive cells were then positively selected on CD45RA, and the negative fraction formed the memory subset. Blood was collected by leukapheresis, and PBMCs were isolated by Ficoll-Histopaque density gradient centrifugation and then cryopreserved in liquid nitrogen vapor phase. Analytical flow cytometry was used to check the purity and quantity of each magnetically sorted T cell population. Each sorted fraction had its genomic DNA isolated and then quantified by UV absorbance on a Nanodrop 2000c.

The rearranged chain carries TRBV18 and TRBJ1-1; 8 junctional bases match TRBD1. The source of this sequence is a young man in good health. The specimen sequenced was naive CD4+ T cells sorted from blood. The intended sense of this specimen's cell subset or site label: CD45RA+ positively selected. The DNA is TGTGCCAGCTCACTTGGACAGGGCAATAGCAACACTGAAGCTTTCTTT. Its protein reads: CASSLGQGNSNTEAFF. With all but the CDR3 taken from the reference TRBV18 and TRBJ1-1 genes, the full variable domain is: NAGVMQNPRHLVRRRGQEARLRCSPMKGHSHVYWYRQLPEEGLKFMVYLQKENIIDESGMPKERFSAEFPKEGPSILRIQQVVRGDSAAYFCASSLGQGNSNTEAFFGQGTRLTVV.